Listed here are 5 T cell receptor beta chains from one sample, sequenced in a study of blood T cell repertoires in COVID-19. The repertoire was sequenced with immunoSEQ multiplex PCR; TCRdb's copy has only in-frame clones and lacks some. The repertoire holds a few hundred thousand clones, with roughly nine tenths as singletons. Input material: PBMCs or T cells enriched from blood (not recorded which). The origin of the receptors is a woman in her sixties who had recovered from COVID-19.

V gene TRBV19 combines with J gene TRBJ1-5, with TRBD1 as a possible D gene (5 bases). The CDR3 is 15 residues long. CDR1 and CDR2 from the germline V gene are LNHDA and SQIVND (reference sequence). Between the trimmed V and J ends, which lost 7 bases and 0 bases, there was a span of 13 bases. CDR3 loop: CASTVGGGSNQPQHF. The CDR3 coding sequence is TGTGCCAGTACCGTGGGCGGGGGTAGCAATCAGCCCCAGCATTTT.

The rearrangement uses TRBV11-3 and TRBJ2-7; tentatively, D is TRBD2 (6 bases). Per the germline V gene, CDR1 is SGHNT and CDR2 is YENEEA. Trimming removed 3 bases from V and 0 bases from J, with 12 bases in between. CDR3 size: 15 residues. CDR3 region: CASSFNREPSYEQYF. The CDR3 DNA is TGTGCCAGCAGCTTCAATCGGGAGCCCTCCTACGAGCAGTACTTC.

DNA of the CDR3: TGTGCCAGCAGTTCCGCGGGACAGCTTAATGAGCAGTTCTTC. This translates into CASSSAGQLNEQFF. The chain joins TRBV28 to TRBJ2-1; possibly TRBD1 for D (7 bases). Germline loops: CDR1 MDHEN, CDR2 SYDVKM. Trimming shortened V by 4 bases and J by 7 bases, and 14 bases separated the two germline ends. The CDR3 contains 14 residues.

The chain links TRBV12-3 or TRBV12-4 to TRBJ1-2; 8 bases align to TRBD1. The ends lost 5 bases at V and 7 bases at J; junction bases unmatched: 6. The CDR3 loop spans 13 amino acids. CDR3 in amino acids: CASSIKTGGGYTF. DNA of the CDR3: TGTGCCAGCAGTATCAAAACAGGGGGTGGCTACACCTTC.

The chain combines TRBV5-1 with TRBJ1-3; TRBD1 might be the D (6 bases). Germline CDR1 reads SGHRS; CDR2 reads YFSETQ. V dropped 0 bases and J dropped 2 bases, with 12 bases sitting between them. The CDR3 is 16 amino acids. CDR3: CASSLGVGAAGNTIYF. DNA for the CDR3: TGCGCCAGCAGCTTGGGTGTGGGGGCAGCTGGAAACACCATATATTTT.